This passage covers 23 T cell receptor beta chains from one sample sequenced in a study of cytomegalovirus exposure and HLA in healthy donors. The study ran its PCR with 60 Vbeta and 13 Jbeta primers. The repertoire was sequenced with immunoSEQ multiplex PCR; TCRdb's copy has only in-frame clones and lacks some. The sample records nearly 200,000 clones, 60% to 80% being singletons. The sequenced sample was PBMCs. Receptor source: a woman aged 30 to 39 in good health and CMV-seropositive.

The rearrangement uses TRBV30 and TRBJ2-7; D might be TRBD2 (6 bases). Trimming shortened V by 0 bases and J by 3 bases, and 15 bases separated the two germline ends. The CDR3 contains 15 residues. Germline CDR1 and CDR2: GTSNPN and SVGIG (reference sequence). CDR3 sequence: CAWSVSGGSFYEQYF. Written as DNA, the CDR3 is TGTGCCTGGAGTGTGTCAGGAGGGTCTTTCTACGAGCAGTACTTC.

This clone appeared a single time. The chain has TRBV6-6 and TRBJ1-2, with TRBD1 matching 9 bases. Germline values: CDR1 MNHNY, CDR2 SVGAGI (reference sequence). CDR3 length: 14 amino acids. Trimming removed 5 bases from V and 4 bases from J; junction bases left unmatched: 5. The CDR3 nucleotides are TGTGCCAGCAGTCCGGGACAGGGAATCTATGGCTACACCTTC. Translation gives CASSPGQGIYGYTF.

The chain recombines TRBV9 with TRBJ1-1; possible D gene TRBD1, 5 bases. With 3 bases removed from V and 3 bases from J, the gap between germline ends came to 12 bases. Per germline, CDR1 SGDLS and CDR2 YYNGEE. CDR3 size: 14 residues. CDR3: CASSADSSDTEAFF. The CDR3, as DNA: TGTGCCAGCAGCGCCGACAGTTCGGACACTGAAGCTTTCTTT. Supplemented by reference TRBV9 and TRBJ1-1, the full variable domain reads DSGVTQTPKHLITATGQRVTLRCSPRSGDLSVYWYQQSLDQGLQFLIQYYNGEERAKGNILERFSAQQFPDLHSELNLSSLELGDSALYFCASSADSSDTEAFFGQGTRLTVV.

The CDR3 region has the DNA TGTGCCAGTAGTATAGCGGCGGGGCTGGGGAACACTGAAGCTTTCTTT. Its translation: CASSIAAGLGNTEAFF. The V call is TRBV19, the J call TRBJ1-1, with TRBD1 as a possible D gene (5 bases). Trimming removed 1 base at V and 1 base at J, with 13 bases between. CDR1 and CDR2 from the germline V gene are LNHDA and SQIVND (reference sequence). The CDR3 is made up of 16 amino acids.

This chain links TRBV7-2 with TRBJ2-5, with 10 bases aligning to TRBD2. The ends lost 3 bases at V and 7 bases at J; junction bases unmatched: 14. Germline CDR1 SGHTA, CDR2 FQGNSA. The CDR3 runs 17 residues. In nucleotides, the CDR3 is TGTGCCAGCAGCTTTAGCGCGTCTAGCGGGGGCCGGGGGACCCAGTACTTC. It is translated as CASSFSASSGGRGTQYF.

The V gene is TRBV28, the J gene TRBJ1-2; D gene uncertain. Trimming removed 6 bases at V and 2 bases at J, with 7 bases between. Germline lookup yields CDR1 MDHEN and CDR2 SYDVKM. The CDR3 is made up of 12 amino acids. The CDR3 region has the DNA TGTGCCAGCAGCTCCTCGAACTATGGCTACACCTTC. It codes for CASSSSNYGYTF.

The chain is built from TRBV11-2 and TRBJ2-5, with 7 positions matching TRBD2. CDR1 SGHAT and CDR2 FQNNGV come from the germline V gene. After removal of 0 bases from V and 6 bases from J, the junction contained 10 bases not matched to a gene. The CDR3 extends over 16 amino acids. DNA for the CDR3: TGTGCCAGCAGCTTAGATCCCCCCGGGAGCGGGAAGACCCAGTACTTC. This translates into CASSLDPPGSGKTQYF. The full variable domain, rest sourced from reference TRBV11-2 and TRBJ2-5, is EAGVAQSPRYKIIEKRQSVAFWCNPISGHATLYWYQQILGQGPKLLIQFQNNGVVDDSQLPKDRFSAERLKGVDSTLKIQPAKLEDSAVYLCASSLDPPGSGKTQYFGPGTRLLVL.

J is TRBJ2-1 and V is TRBV2, with 7 bases matching TRBD2. V was pared by 1 base and J by 4 bases, with 4 bases of the junction left unmatched. The CDR3 is 15 residues long. CDR1 is SNHLY and CDR2 is FYNNEI in the germline V gene. CDR3 sequence (DNA): TGTGCCAGCAGTGAAGGGCGGGAGCGATACAATGAGCAGTTCTTC. Translation: CASSEGRERYNEQFF.

This clone was observed a single time. This chain links TRBV9 with TRBJ2-6; the D is unclear. The CDR3 runs 18 residues. V was trimmed by 0 bases and J by 0 bases, leaving 13 bases between them. Per the germline V gene, CDR1 is SGDLS and CDR2 is YYNGEE. CDR3 loop: CASSVEFISVSGANVLTF. The CDR3 DNA is TGTGCCAGCAGCGTAGAGTTTATATCGGTCTCTGGGGCCAACGTCCTGACTTTC.

The rearrangement links TRBV9 to TRBJ1-1; D is perhaps TRBD1 (5 bases). The CDR3 contains 14 residues. Germline loops: CDR1 SGDLS, CDR2 YYNGEE. The ends were cut back, 0 bases at V and 4 bases at J, with 10 bases in the middle. The CDR3 sequence: CASSVAGGTTEAFF. CDR3 in DNA: TGTGCCAGCAGCGTAGCCGGGGGTACCACTGAAGCTTTCTTT.

This chain links TRBV18 with TRBJ2-2; D call uncertain. Germline CDR1 KGHSH, CDR2 LQKENI. The CDR3 has 18 residues. Trimming left V 2 bases short and J 7 bases short, with 23 bases between. The CDR3 is CASSPWADPLLSGGELFF. The CDR3 DNA sequence: TGTGCCAGCTCACCATGGGCAGACCCTCTCCTGTCTGGCGGGGAGCTGTTTTTT. The variable domain in full, completed from reference TRBV18 and TRBJ2-2, reads NAGVMQNPRHLVRRRGQEARLRCSPMKGHSHVYWYRQLPEEGLKFMVYLQKENIIDESGMPKERFSAEFPKEGPSILRIQQVVRGDSAAYFCASSPWADPLLSGGELFFGEGSRLTVL.

This sequence joins TRBV6-5 and TRBJ2-7; TRBD1 aligns across 8 bases. Trimming at V came to 4 bases and at J to 0 bases, leaving 5 bases not matched to a gene. The CDR3 has 15 residues. Germline CDR1 is MNHEY and CDR2 is SVGAGI. CDR3 sequence reads: CASSSGGLFSYEQYF. Here the CDR3 DNA reads TGTGCCAGCAGTTCAGGGGGCCTTTTCTCCTACGAGCAGTACTTC.

This clone was counted only a few times. The genes are TRBV6-1 and TRBJ2-3; 8 nucleotides match TRBD2. CDR3 length: 17 amino acids. The germline V gene encodes CDR1 MNHNS and CDR2 SASEGT. Germline trimming cut 0 bases from V and 3 bases from J; bases unmatched to any gene: 8. CDR3 loop: CASSEAASGGLTDTQYF. CDR3 nucleotides: TGTGCCAGCAGTGAAGCAGCGAGCGGGGGTTTAACAGATACGCAGTATTTT.

This chain uses TRBV7-2 with TRBJ2-1; TRBD2 is a possible D gene (7 bases). Trimming pared 4 bases from V and 0 bases from J, leaving 19 bases between. Germline values: CDR1 SGHTA, CDR2 FQGNSA. This CDR3 contains 18 residues. The CDR3 region has the DNA TGTGCCAGCAGCTCTGGGGGCTTAGCGGGCCGCTCCTACAATGAGCAGTTCTTC. It is translated as CASSSGGLAGRSYNEQFF.

The V gene is TRBV5-1, the J gene TRBJ2-5; 12 bases map to TRBD1. This CDR3 comprises 16 residues. Germline V gene sequence: CDR1 SGHRS, CDR2 YFSETQ. The J segment lost 5 bases and the V segment lost 0 bases, leaving 5 bases of the junction unmatched. CDR3 residues: CASSLGGTGGFETQYF. The CDR3 DNA reads TGCGCCAGCAGCTTGGGAGGGACAGGGGGCTTCGAGACCCAGTACTTC.

V and J are TRBV2 and TRBJ2-1, with 14 bases fitting TRBD2. Unmatched junction bases numbered 15, after V lost 5 bases and J lost 3 bases. The germline gives CDR1 SNHLY, CDR2 FYNNEI. The CDR3 spans 20 residues. CDR3 sequence: CASSPTLGTSGGKNYNEQFF. For the CDR3, the DNA is TGTGCCAGCAGTCCAACCCTGGGGACTAGCGGGGGTAAAAACTACAATGAGCAGTTCTTC.

The V and J genes are TRBV21-1 and TRBJ2-5; TRBD1 is the table's D call, not checked against the DNA. TRBV21-1 is classified as a pseudogene. The CDR3 covers 15 residues. CDR3 in amino acids: CASSKQRQGTETQYF. CDR3 nucleotide sequence: TGTGCCAGCAGCAAGCAAAGACAGGGGACAGAGACCCAGTACTTC.

The gene calls are TRBV18 and TRBJ2-1; D possibly corresponds to TRBD1 (5 bases). The CDR3 length is 16 residues. Germline V gene lookup returns CDR1 KGHSH and CDR2 LQKENI. V lost 3 bases and J lost 6, with 18 bases in between. The CDR3 protein is CASSPRQLQVGNEQFF. The DNA of the CDR3 is TGTGCCAGCTCACCGCGTCAGTTACAGGTCGGCAATGAGCAGTTCTTC.

This chain links TRBV7-9 with TRBJ2-7; D is perhaps TRBD2 (5 bases). CDR3 length: 16 amino acids. Per germline, CDR1 SEHNR and CDR2 FQNEAQ (reference sequence). V was shortened by 4 bases and J by 2 bases, with 18 bases between the two germline ends. CDR3 nucleotide sequence: TGTGCCAGCAGCTCCCAGTCTAGCCGGAGTACCTACGAGCAGTACTTC. As protein: CASSSQSSRSTYEQYF.

V is TRBV28 and J is TRBJ2-5; possibly TRBD1 for D (6 bases). V lost 3 bases and J 4 bases, leaving 15 bases between the germline ends. The CDR3 sequence is 15 residues long. From germline, CDR1 is MDHEN and CDR2 SYDVKM. CDR3 sequence reads: CASSFLQGVSETQYF. In DNA, the CDR3 is TGTGCCAGCAGTTTCTTACAGGGTGTGTCAGAGACCCAGTACTTC.

This chain links TRBV6-4 with TRBJ1-2; 10 nucleotides line up with TRBD1. From germline, CDR1 is MRHNA and CDR2 SNTAGT. This CDR3 comprises 13 residues. The V and J ends lost 8 bases and 6 bases, in that order; junction bases with no gene match: 6. The CDR3: CASSQDRGDGYTF. CDR3 DNA: TGTGCCAGCTCACAGGACAGGGGGGATGGCTACACCTTC.

The J gene is TRBJ1-1, the V gene TRBV29-1; 7 bases are a match to TRBD1. With V trimmed by 5 bases and J by 1 base, 4 bases remained unmatched. The CDR3 consists of 13 residues. CDR1 is SQVTM and CDR2 is ANQGSEA in the germline V gene. CDR3 loop: CSVSGQANTEAFF. In DNA form, the CDR3 reads TGCAGCGTTAGCGGACAGGCGAACACTGAAGCTTTCTTT.

This clone has more than one count but fewer than ten. This chain joins TRBV7-2 and TRBJ2-1; D remains unclear. V shed 5 bases and J shed 8 bases, with 16 bases lying between them. Germline CDR1 SGHTA, CDR2 FQGNSA. The CDR3 sequence is 14 residues long. The CDR3 loop is CASSRRVIVDEQFF. CDR3 sequence (DNA): TGTGCCAGCAGCCGACGGGTAATCGTGGATGAGCAGTTCTTC.